A selection of T cell receptor beta chains follows, all from one sample in a study of OX40 agonist ivuxolimab in advanced cancers. Sequenced by immunoSEQ multiplex PCR; TCRdb stores in-frame clones only, minus some. The repertoire includes about 69,000 clones, approximately 92% of them detected once, and around 6.9% sits in the top ten. The sequencing used CD4+ or CD8+ T cells sorted from blood, collected in a trial of the OX40 agonist ivuxolimab. These receptors were taken from an adult with an advanced solid tumor such as melanoma, head and neck, liver or kidney cancer. Each CDR3 is given with its conserved first and last residue. A D gene is named only where the DNA matches it firmly. A clone size is listed for some rows: how often the clone was seen (once, few, many), or a class if it is expanded.

j_call v_call d_call cdr3_length clone_size cdr3_aa cdr3_nt
TRBJ2-1 TRBV13 . 15 . CASSSQGPVYNEQFF TGTGCCAGCAGCTCTCAGGGACCGGTCTACAATGAGCAGTTCTTC
TRBJ1-5 TRBV6-6 . 14 . CASSGQGVWQPQHF TGTGCCAGCTCCGGGCAGGGAGTTTGGCAGCCCCAGCATTTT
TRBJ1-1 TRBV6-1 . 12 . CASSSLDLGAFF TGTGCCAGCAGTTCCCTCGACTTAGGGGCTTTCTTT
TRBJ2-2 TRBV5-5 . 14 once CASSFAVNTGELFF TGTGCCAGCAGCTTCGCCGTTAACACCGGGGAGCTGTTTTTT
TRBJ2-2 TRBV19 TRBD2 17 . CASEGLAGGLRTGELFF TGTGCCAGCGAAGGACTAGCGGGAGGGCTAAGAACCGGGGAGCTGTTTTTT
TRBJ2-1 TRBV13 TRBD2 15 . CASSWGLAGGSEQFF TGTGCCAGCAGCTGGGGACTAGCGGGAGGGAGTGAGCAGTTCTTC
TRBJ1-1 TRBV6-6 . 13 once CASSYGEGTEAFF TGTGCCAGCAGTTACGGAGAGGGAACTGAAGCTTTCTTT
TRBJ2-4 TRBV2 TRBD2 18 . CASSLSREAGVAKNIQYF TGTGCCAGCAGTCTAAGCAGGGAAGCGGGGGTAGCCAAAAACATTCAGTACTTC
TRBJ2-7 TRBV7-9 TRBD1 16 . CASSLAPGQGVGEQYF TGTGCCAGCAGCTTAGCGCCGGGACAGGGGGTAGGCGAGCAGTACTTC
TRBJ1-1 TRBV5-1 . 13 . CASSLGGSTEAFF TGCGCCAGCAGCTTGGGCGGTAGCACTGAAGCTTTCTTT
TRBJ2-2 TRBV27 . 14 medium-sized CASKPQGDTGELFF TGTGCCAGCAAACCCCAGGGTGACACCGGGGAGCTGTTTTTT
TRBJ2-7 TRBV15 TRBD1 14 once CATSGQDLTYEQYF TGTGCCACCTCAGGACAGGACCTCACCTACGAGCAGTACTTC
TRBJ2-1 TRBV5-1 TRBD2 15 . CASHISSGGYNEQFF TGCGCCAGCCACATTTCTAGCGGGGGTTACAATGAGCAGTTCTTC
TRBJ2-7 TRBV6-6 TRBD2 14 . CASSTGLAGDEQYF TGTGCCAGCAGCACAGGACTAGCGGGAGACGAGCAGTACTTC
TRBJ2-5 TRBV25-1 TRBD1 15 . CASSGGQGGLGTQYF TGTGCCAGCAGCGGAGGACAGGGAGGATTGGGGACCCAGTACTTC
TRBJ1-1 TRBV27 . 14 . CASSPPGLDTEAFF TGTGCCAGCAGTCCTCCGGGGTTGGACACTGAAGCTTTCTTT
TRBJ2-7 TRBV19 TRBD2 15 . CASSPTSGGPYEQYF TGTGCCAGTAGCCCAACTAGCGGGGGTCCCTACGAGCAGTACTTC
TRBJ1-1 TRBV19 . 13 . CASSETENTEAFF TGTGCCAGTAGTGAGACGGAGAACACTGAAGCTTTCTTT
TRBJ1-2 TRBV2 . 10 . CASRDYGYTF TGTGCCAGCCGCGACTATGGCTACACCTTC
TRBJ2-7 TRBV27 . 14 . CASSFKGSGDEQYF TGTGCCAGCAGTTTTAAAGGGAGTGGGGACGAGCAGTACTTC
TRBJ1-1 TRBV6-5 . 14 . CASSPTEMNTEAFF TGTGCCAGCAGTCCGACAGAGATGAACACTGAAGCTTTCTTT
TRBJ2-3 TRBV9 TRBD2 12 . CASGGGTDTQYF TGTGCCAGCGGGGGGGGCACAGATACGCAGTATTTT
TRBJ2-7 TRBV9 . 14 . CASSPGWDLGEQYF TGTGCCAGCAGCCCCGGGTGGGACTTAGGTGAGCAGTACTTC
TRBJ1-3 TRBV7-7 . 14 . CASSPSGSGNTIYF TGTGCTAGCAGCCCGAGCGGGAGTGGAAACACCATATATTTT
TRBJ1-5 TRBV9 . 15 . CASSVGGAVGQPQHF TGTGCCAGCAGCGTAGGAGGGGCGGTGGGTCAGCCCCAGCATTTT